The 15 T cell receptor beta chains presented below share a single source sample, sequenced in a study of blood T cell repertoires in COVID-19 (dated by TCRdb to 2019 to 2021). Library construction relied on the immunoSEQ multiplex PCR assay. TCRdb's version of the immuneACCESS table is confined to in-frame rearrangements and falls short of the full clone set. An unresolved V gene accounts for under half of the shortfall where checked; the remainder is of unknown origin. Here the sample has 250,000 to 400,000 clones; under 90% occur a single time. The ten most abundant clones make up less than 3.5% of the sample. What was sequenced was peripheral blood. The receptors shown here come from a woman aged 30 to 39 with COVID-19, enrolled during active disease.

CDR3 residues: CASSSALYSYEQYF. The DNA of the CDR3 is TGTGCCAGCAGTTCCGCCTTATACAGCTACGAGCAGTACTTC. This sequence joins TRBV6-6 and TRBJ2-7; no clear D gene. The CDR3 is 14 amino acids. The V and J ends lost 4 bases and 3 bases respectively, with 13 bases between them. Germline V lookup: CDR1 MNHNY, CDR2 SVGAGI (reference sequence).

V gene TRBV7-2 combines with J gene TRBJ2-1, with 7 bases lining up with TRBD2. The CDR3 length is 12 residues. Germline CDR1 SGHTA, CDR2 FQGNSA. Trimming at V came to 2 bases and at J to 15 bases, leaving 7 bases not matched to a gene. CDR3 sequence (DNA): TGTGCCAGCAGCTTATATCAGCGGGATCTGTTCTTC. It encodes CASSLYQRDLFF.

The chain joins TRBV5-1 to TRBJ1-1; TRBD1 aligns across 8 bases. This CDR3 is 16 amino acids long. Looked up from germline, CDR1 is SGHRS and CDR2 is YFSETQ. After removal of 2 bases from V and 1 base from J, the junction contained 7 bases not matched to a gene. The CDR3 loop reads CASSFDGQGGNTEAFF. The CDR3 nucleotides read TGCGCCAGCAGCTTCGACGGACAGGGCGGGAACACTGAAGCTTTCTTT.

This sequence joins TRBV2 and TRBJ2-1, with D possibly matching TRBD2 (5 bases). Trimming cost V 0 bases and J 5 bases, with 23 bases left between them. Germline-derived CDR1 and CDR2 are SNHLY and FYNNEI. The CDR3 runs 19 residues. CDR3 nucleotide sequence: TGTGCCAGCAGTGAAGCGCTTCGTTGGGTCAAGGGAGAGGACAATGAGCAGTTCTTC. This translates into CASSEALRWVKGEDNEQFF.

V usage is TRBV29-1 and J usage is TRBJ2-1, with D perhaps TRBD2 (6 bases). The V gene's germline CDR1 is SQVTM and CDR2 ANQGSEA. This CDR3 is built from 13 residues. The V end lost 8 bases, the J end lost 4 bases, and 15 bases lay between the germline ends. The CDR3 DNA sequence: TGCAGCACTCCTACGGGAGAATACAATGAGCAGTTCTTC. This sequence encodes CSTPTGEYNEQFF.

The V gene is TRBV10-1, the J gene TRBJ2-7; TRBD2 matches at 8 bases. V was pared by 6 bases and J by 1 base, with 11 bases of the junction left unmatched. CDR3 size: 16 residues. CDR1 is WNHNN and CDR2 is SYGVQD in the germline V gene (reference sequence). CDR3 sequence reads: CASSSWEAGESYEQYF. CDR3 DNA sequence: TGCGCCAGCAGCTCCTGGGAAGCGGGAGAATCCTACGAGCAGTACTTC.

The chain has TRBV5-1 and TRBJ1-3, with D perhaps TRBD1 (6 bases). The germline CDR1 and CDR2 sequences are SGHRS and YFSETQ. V was trimmed by 5 bases and J by 4 bases, leaving 19 bases between them. The CDR3 length is 16 residues. This CDR3 is CASSFGDTPPGNTIYF. In DNA form, the CDR3 reads TGCGCCAGCAGTTTCGGGGACACCCCCCCGGGAAACACCATATATTTT.

The CDR3 DNA is TGTGCCAGCAGCGTAGACGGCCGGGACCAAGAGACCCAGTACTTC. Protein sequence: CASSVDGRDQETQYF. The chain has TRBV9 and TRBJ2-5; no reliable D call. The germline CDR1 and CDR2 sequences are SGDLS and YYNGEE. The length of the CDR3 is 15 residues. Trimming removed 0 bases from V and 0 bases from J, with 9 bases in between.

Regarding this clone: The junction shows a germline mismatch at one end, possibly a read error. The chain couples TRBV28 to TRBJ2-2; TRBD1 matches 10 bases. The CDR3 loop spans 15 amino acids. Germline V gene sequence: CDR1 MDHEN, CDR2 SYDVKM. CDR3 nucleotide sequence: TGTGCCAGCAGTCTATGGACAGGGGGGGCCGGGGAGCTGTTTTTT. Amino acid sequence: CASSLWTGGAGELFF.

The gene calls are TRBV19 and TRBJ1-2, with 10 bases aligning to TRBD1. The junction had 11 bases not matched to a gene; V was cut back by 6 bases and J by 7 bases. The germline gives CDR1 LNHDA, CDR2 SQIVND (reference sequence). CDR3 length equals 15 residues. The chain's CDR3 is CASRISPTGGSGYTF. The CDR3 nucleotides are TGTGCCAGTAGGATTTCCCCGACAGGGGGCTCTGGCTACACCTTC.

The chain has TRBV7-9 and TRBJ1-4; D is possibly TRBD1 (5 bases). Trimming shortened V by 5 bases and J by 8 bases, and 12 bases separated the two germline ends. The CDR3 is 13 residues long. Germline V gene lookup returns CDR1 SEHNR and CDR2 FQNEAQ (reference sequence). The CDR3 sequence: CASSGAGGEKLFF. The CDR3 DNA reads as TGTGCCAGCAGCGGGGCGGGGGGAGAAAAACTGTTTTTT.

A note on this clone: Possible read error: a much larger clone is one base away. CDR3 sequence (DNA): TGCGCCAGCAGCTTGTCTACAGGGAATCAGCCCCAGCATTTT. Amino acid sequence: CASSLSTGNQPQHF. The chain couples TRBV5-1 to TRBJ1-5; a possible D gene is TRBD1 (6 bases). Germline V lookup: CDR1 SGHRS, CDR2 YFSETQ. V was cut by 1 base and J by 4 bases, with 9 bases left in between. The CDR3 sequence is 14 residues long.

The rearrangement uses TRBV19 and TRBJ2-7; D gene unclear. Germline CDR1 is LNHDA and CDR2 is SQIVND (reference sequence). V lost 1 base, J lost 4 bases, and 14 bases lay in between. The CDR3 has 15 amino acids. The CDR3 region is CASSIGHSQAYEQYF. CDR3 coding DNA: TGTGCCAGTAGTATAGGGCACAGCCAGGCTTACGAGCAGTACTTC.

The chain is built from TRBV3-1 (or the pseudogene TRBV3-2) and TRBJ2-2; 8 bases line up with TRBD2. Per germline, CDR1 LGHDT and CDR2 YNNKEL (reference sequence). Unmatched junction bases numbered 4, after V lost 1 base and J lost 6 bases. The CDR3 is made up of 15 amino acids. The CDR3 DNA sequence: TGTGCCAGCAGCCAAGGGACTAGCACCGCCGGGGAGCTGTTTTTT. Translation: CASSQGTSTAGELFF.

The CDR3 is CASRPPPRTGDEQYF. CDR3 coding DNA: TGTGCCAGCAGGCCCCCCCCAAGAACGGGGGACGAGCAGTACTTC. The V and J genes are TRBV28 and TRBJ2-7; D is perhaps TRBD2 (6 bases). The CDR3 has 15 amino acids. Germline V gives CDR1 MDHEN, CDR2 SYDVKM. The ends were cut back, 6 bases at V and 5 bases at J, with 20 bases in the middle.